A single sample gave rise to the 10 T cell receptor beta chains below, sequenced in a study of T cell repertoires in cytomegalovirus infection. Each CDR3 protein gets one entry after TCRdb re-called the reads with MiXCR. Of about 320,000 distinct CDR3 sequences listed, 9% to 9.5% are singletons. Specimen: PBMCs. Receptors originate from a human donor in good health (CMV status not recorded). Some clones in this sample may be carry-over from other donors' samples.

The sample holds a few counts of this clonotype. This chain uses TRBV12-3 or TRBV12-4 with TRBJ1-1; a possible D gene is TRBD1 (6 bases). The CDR3 loop spans 14 amino acids. V dropped 5 bases and J dropped 1 base, with 11 bases sitting between them. CDR3 residues: CASSRTVQNTEAFF. CDR3 nucleotides: TGTGCCAGCAGTCGGACAGTCCAGAACACTGAAGCTTTCTTT.

Only a few counts were recorded for this clonotype. The chain combines TRBV5-1 with TRBJ1-1; D possibly corresponds to TRBD1 (6 bases). The CDR3 consists of 16 residues. Germline V lookup: CDR1 SGHRS, CDR2 YFSETQ. V was cut by 1 base and J by 2 bases, with 15 bases left in between. The CDR3 DNA sequence: TGCGCCAGCAGCTTGTATGGTGTGGGGACAAACACTGAAGCTTTCTTT. Protein sequence: CASSLYGVGTNTEAFF. Supplemented by reference TRBV5-1 and TRBJ1-1, the full variable domain reads KAGVTQTPRYLIKTRGQQVTLSCSPISGHRSVSWYQQTPGQGLQFLFEYFSETQRNKGNFPGRFSGRQFSNSRSEMNVSTLELGDSALYLCASSLYGVGTNTEAFFGQGTRLTVV.

This clonotype was counted a few times. The J gene is TRBJ2-1, the V gene TRBV7-2; D is uncertain. Germline CDR1 and CDR2: SGHTA and FQGNSA. The CDR3 totals 15 residues. V was shortened by 6 bases and J by 0 bases, with 12 bases between the two germline ends. The CDR3 sequence is CASSSTPSSYNEQFF. The CDR3 DNA is TGTGCCAGCAGTTCTACGCCGAGCTCCTACAATGAGCAGTTCTTC.

This chain joins TRBV9 and TRBJ1-1, with D perhaps matching TRBD1 (5 bases). CDR1 SGDLS and CDR2 YYNGEE come from the germline V gene. This CDR3 comprises 15 residues. V was cut by 0 bases and J by 4 bases, with 13 bases left in between. The CDR3: CASSVAAQGSTEAFF. For the CDR3, the DNA is TGTGCCAGCAGCGTAGCCGCCCAGGGCTCCACTGAAGCTTTCTTT.

There are many counts of this clonotype. This CDR3 is CAIGGGNPYNEQFF. The CDR3 nucleotides are TGTGCCATCGGGGGAGGTAACCCCTACAATGAGCAGTTCTTC. This chain uses TRBV28 with TRBJ2-1, with a possible D match to TRBD2 (6 bases). This CDR3 contains 14 residues. V was trimmed by 10 bases and J by 2 bases, leaving 15 bases between them. Germline-derived CDR1 and CDR2 are MDHEN and SYDVKM.

V and J are TRBV10-3 and TRBJ2-5, with 13 nucleotides matching TRBD2. This CDR3 has 15 residues. Trimming took 6 bases from V and 4 from J; bases not matched to a gene: 5. Germline values: CDR1 ENHRY, CDR2 SYGVKD. The chain's CDR3 is CAISTGTSGVETQYF. The CDR3 coding sequence is TGTGCCATCAGCACCGGGACTAGCGGGGTAGAGACCCAGTACTTC.

This clonotype was observed a few times. The gene calls are TRBV28 and TRBJ2-2; unclear D gene. The V end lost 6 bases, the J end lost 1 base, and 15 bases lay between the germline ends. CDR1 is MDHEN, CDR2 SYDVKM, per germline. The length of the CDR3 is 16 residues. The CDR3 nucleotides read TGTGCCAGCAGATCTAAGTTGGTCGGGAACACCGGGGAGCTGTTTTTT. It specifies CASRSKLVGNTGELFF.

Note on this clonotype: A much larger clone lies one base from this, so it may be a read error. This chain connects TRBV15 to TRBJ1-5; D is unclear. CDR3 length: 17 residues. From germline, CDR1 is LNHNV and CDR2 YYDKDF (reference sequence). The ends were cut back, 2 bases at V and 2 bases at J, with 16 bases in the middle. In DNA form, the CDR3 reads TGTGCCACCAGCAGAAGCCCCTTGACCGCGGGCAATCAGCCCCAGCATTTT. Amino acid sequence: CATSRSPLTAGNQPQHF.

Only a few counts were recorded for this clonotype. The genes are TRBV12-3 or TRBV12-4 and TRBJ1-2, with 7 bases lining up with TRBD1. CDR3 length: 14 residues. V lost 3 bases and J lost 7; bases outside the gene matches: 8. The CDR3 nucleotides read TGTGCCAGCAGTTTGCGGGACAGCATCGGTGGCTACACCTTC. This codes for CASSLRDSIGGYTF.

This chain uses TRBV27 with TRBJ2-3; 7 nucleotides agree with TRBD1. The CDR3 runs 15 residues. V was pared by 7 bases and J by 2 bases, with 9 bases of the junction left unmatched. Germline CDR1 is MNHEY and CDR2 is SMNVEV (reference sequence). In DNA, the CDR3 is TGTGCCAGCACCGAAGTGGGACAGTTCACAGATACGCAGTATTTT. It encodes CASTEVGQFTDTQYF.